The next 5 T cell receptor beta chains were all read from a single sample in a study of cytomegalovirus exposure and HLA in healthy donors. 13 Jbeta primers and 60 Vbeta primers were used for the PCR. Using immunoSEQ multiplex PCR, the repertoire was profiled, and TCRdb retains in-frame clones only, with some absent. The ten top clones account for around 3.5%, within a sample of around 100,000 clones. The sample was PBMCs. The receptors derive from a young man in good health and CMV-seronegative.

The chain links TRBV5-4 to TRBJ2-1; a weak D match, TRBD2 (6 bases). CDR1 SGHNT and CDR2 YYREEE come from the germline V gene (reference sequence). The length of the CDR3 is 15 residues. With 3 bases removed from V and 7 bases from J, the gap between germline ends came to 17 bases. CDR3 sequence (DNA): TGTGCCAGCAGCTCTCGGGGAGGACTCATAAATGAGCAGTTCTTC. Its protein is CASSSRGGLINEQFF.

The gene calls are TRBV2 and TRBJ2-1; 9 bases align to TRBD2. With V trimmed by 0 bases and J by 9 bases, 9 bases remained unmatched. The CDR3 runs 16 residues. The V gene's germline CDR1 is SNHLY and CDR2 FYNNEI. The CDR3 spells CASSEARAGGLREQFF. Here the CDR3 DNA reads TGTGCCAGCAGTGAAGCGCGGGCGGGGGGGCTACGTGAGCAGTTCTTC.

V usage is TRBV7-9 and J usage is TRBJ2-2, with TRBD1 matching 8 bases. CDR3 length: 17 residues. The J segment lost 3 bases and the V segment lost 5 bases, leaving 11 bases of the junction unmatched. Germline values: CDR1 SEHNR, CDR2 FQNEAQ (reference sequence). The CDR3 is CASSPRWTGTYTGELFF. In DNA form, the CDR3 reads TGTGCCAGCAGCCCCAGGTGGACAGGGACGTACACCGGGGAGCTGTTTTTT. The variable domain in full, with the rest retrieved from reference TRBV7-9 and TRBJ2-2, is DTGVSQNPRHKITKRGQNVTFRCDPISEHNRLYWYRQTLGQGPEFLTYFQNEAQLEKSRLLSDRFSAERPKGSFSTLEIQRTEQGDSAMYLCASSPRWTGTYTGELFFGEGSRLTVL.

The chain employs TRBV5-4 and TRBJ1-2; the D gene is possibly TRBD1 (5 bases). The germline V and J ends were trimmed by 4 bases and 4 bases, with 17 bases remaining between them. Germline values: CDR1 SGHNT, CDR2 YYREEE (reference sequence). CDR3 length: 15 amino acids. CDR3 sequence: CASSVGLIRSYGYTF. In nucleotides, the CDR3 is TGTGCCAGCAGCGTGGGACTCATAAGATCCTATGGCTACACCTTC.

CDR3 amino acids: CASSSDTNTGELFF. CDR3 bases: TGTGCCAGCAGTTCGGACACGAACACCGGGGAGCTGTTTTTT. The chain recombines TRBV6-5 with TRBJ2-2; tentative D call: TRBD1 (5 bases). Per the germline V gene, CDR1 is MNHEY and CDR2 is SVGAGI. CDR3 size: 14 residues. V dropped 4 bases and J dropped 0 bases, with 6 bases sitting between them.